This T cell receptor beta chain was sequenced during a study of shared clonotypes between healthy human individuals. Every immunoSEQ plate was one replicate of a subset's evenly spread DNA. TCRdb keeps only in-frame clones here, not all; method: immunoSEQ multiplex PCR. Of about 2 million clones listed, roughly 95% are singletons. CD8 cells regarded as naive lacked CD45RO, were positively chosen for CCR7, and omitted terminally differentiated effector memory CD45RA+ cells. Germline V gives CDR1 ENHRY, CDR2 SYGVKD. The CDR3 is made up of 13 amino acids. V was pared by 8 bases and J by 5 bases, with 15 bases between.

Source material: naive CD8+ T cells sorted from blood. This chain uses TRBV10-3 with TRBJ1-1; D is undetermined. The receptor's source is a man younger than 30 in good health. Here the CDR3 DNA reads TGTGCCATCCTGTCGGTGGGAGAGACTGAAGCTTTCTTT. The encoded protein is CAILSVGETEAFF.